The 6 T cell receptor beta chains given below trace back to one sample, sequenced in a study of T cells in Graves' hyperthyroidism and ophthalmopathy (dated by TCRdb to between 2017 and 2020). Library prep was done by multiplex PCR. Sequencing instrument: Illumina HiSeq 2000. The TCR beta CDR3 regions were amplified from the RNA transcripts. For the first round of RT-PCR on the TCR CDR3, the HTBI primer set was used together with the Qiagen OneStep RT-PCR kit. TCRdb took the public reads, trimmed them with fastp at Q25, ran MiXCR for clone calling and kept in-frame beta chains. Under each unique CDR3 protein, matching rows form one entry showing the most common genes and DNA. Here the sample has around 300,000 distinct CDR3 sequences; roughly 20% occur a single time. Around 65% of the sample comes from the top ten. Sequenced: blood. These receptors came from a man aged 30 to 39 with Graves' ophthalmopathy.

J is TRBJ2-2 and V is TRBV6-1; TRBD1 matches at 8 bases. This CDR3 contains 14 residues. The V and J ends lost 6 bases and 7 bases, in that order; junction bases with no gene match: 7. CDR1 is MNHNS, CDR2 SASEGT, per germline. The CDR3 reads CASRLTGALGELFF. The CDR3 coding sequence is TGTGCCAGCAGACTGACAGGGGCCCTCGGGGAGCTGTTTTTT.

In this sample, this clonotype turned up a few times. The chain links TRBV6-1 to TRBJ1-3, with D unclear. Trimming removed 7 bases from V and 0 bases from J, with 10 bases in between. The CDR3 is 14 residues long. Germline loops: CDR1 MNHNS, CDR2 SASEGT. CDR3 region: CASTRTSSGNTIYF. The CDR3 nucleotides are TGTGCCAGCACGAGGACGAGCTCTGGAAACACCATATATTTT.

This clonotype was recorded at least ten times. This chain uses TRBV5-1 with TRBJ2-1, with unresolved D. The CDR3 extends over 12 amino acids. Germline CDR1 is SGHRS and CDR2 is YFSETQ. The ends were cut back, 0 bases at V and 7 bases at J, with 5 bases in the middle. CDR3 residues: CASSLARNEQFF. The CDR3 DNA follows: TGCGCCAGCAGCTTGGCTAGGAATGAGCAGTTCTTC. The complete variable domain, with remaining parts taken from reference TRBV5-1 and TRBJ2-1, reads KAGVTQTPRYLIKTRGQQVTLSCSPISGHRSVSWYQQTPGQGLQFLFEYFSETQRNKGNFPGRFSGRQFSNSRSEMNVSTLELGDSALYLCASSLARNEQFFGPGTRLTVL.

This clonotype was detected ten times or more. This rearrangement joins TRBV6-1 to TRBJ1-1; D unclear. Germline V gene sequence: CDR1 MNHNS, CDR2 SASEGT. V gave up 6 bases and J gave up 0 bases, with 11 bases separating them. The length of the CDR3 is 14 residues. Here the CDR3 DNA reads TGTGCCAGCAGGGAGACACTTTTGAACACTGAAGCTTTCTTT. Translated, it gives CASRETLLNTEAFF.

V is TRBV30 and J is TRBJ2-7; 7 bases map to TRBD1. V dropped 7 bases and J dropped 3; count of bases not matched to a gene: 9. The CDR3 extends over 13 amino acids. The germline CDR1 and CDR2 sequences are GTSNPN and SVGIG (reference sequence). CDR3 coding DNA: TGTGCCTTATCGACAGGGACCAACTACGAGCAGTACTTC. Translation gives CALSTGTNYEQYF.

This clonotype was counted only a few times. The chain uses TRBV6-1 and TRBJ2-7, with TRBD1 identical over 9 bases. Germline assignment: CDR1 MNHNS and CDR2 SASEGT. CDR3 size: 14 residues. V dropped 6 bases and J dropped 2; count of bases not matched to a gene: 5. The CDR3 is CASRGQGPAYEQYF. The DNA of the CDR3 is TGTGCCAGCAGGGGACAGGGCCCAGCCTACGAGCAGTACTTC.